The T cell receptor beta chain under discussion was sequenced for a study of patients and donors after allogeneic stem cell transplantation. Via MiXCR, TCRdb re-called the RT-PCR reads, giving one row per CDR3 protein. This sample yields approximately 98,000 distinct CDR3 sequences, of which approximately 35% are seen a single time; approximately 30% belongs to the top ten. V was pared by 5 bases and J by 4 bases, with 10 bases between. Per the germline V gene, CDR1 is SGHTA and CDR2 is FQGNSA. The CDR3 runs 13 residues. The V gene is TRBV7-2, the J gene TRBJ2-3, with a possible D match to TRBD2 (6 bases). This clonotype was obtained from a human donor who was either an allogeneic HSCT recipient or a stem cell or donor lymphocyte infusion donor (not recorded which). It is not recorded whose cells these are; they may come from a transplant donor. The material sequenced was blood, either unsorted or a sorted T cell fraction (not recorded which). The chain's CDR3 is CASSQLASDTQYF. The DNA for the CDR3 is TGTGCCAGCAGCCAACTAGCTTCAGATACGCAGTATTTT.